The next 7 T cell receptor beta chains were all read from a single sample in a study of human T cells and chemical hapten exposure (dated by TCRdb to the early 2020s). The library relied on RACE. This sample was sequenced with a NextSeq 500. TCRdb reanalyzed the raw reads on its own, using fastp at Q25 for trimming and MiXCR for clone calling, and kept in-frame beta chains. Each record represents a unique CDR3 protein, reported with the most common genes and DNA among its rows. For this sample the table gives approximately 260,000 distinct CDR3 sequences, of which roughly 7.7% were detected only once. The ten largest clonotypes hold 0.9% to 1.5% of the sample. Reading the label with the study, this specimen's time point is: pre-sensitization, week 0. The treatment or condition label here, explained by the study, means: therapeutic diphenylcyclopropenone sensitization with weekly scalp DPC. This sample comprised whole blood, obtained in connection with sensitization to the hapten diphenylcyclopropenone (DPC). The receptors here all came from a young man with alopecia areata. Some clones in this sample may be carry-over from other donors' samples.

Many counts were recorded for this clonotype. CDR3 amino acids: CAISDSRTGTYEQYF. CDR3 nucleotide sequence: TGTGCCATCAGTGACTCTCGGACAGGTACCTACGAGCAGTACTTC. The V call is TRBV10-3, the J call TRBJ2-7, with 7 bases identical to TRBD1. CDR3 length: 15 amino acids. Germline values: CDR1 ENHRY, CDR2 SYGVKD. The trim removed 3 bases at V and 2 bases at J, leaving 7 bases unmatched.

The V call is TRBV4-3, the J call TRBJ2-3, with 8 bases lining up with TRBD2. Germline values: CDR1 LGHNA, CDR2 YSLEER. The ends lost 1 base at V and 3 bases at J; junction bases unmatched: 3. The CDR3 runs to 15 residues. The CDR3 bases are TGCGCCAGCAGCCAAGTTGGCGGGGGGACAGATACGCAGTATTTT. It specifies CASSQVGGGTDTQYF.

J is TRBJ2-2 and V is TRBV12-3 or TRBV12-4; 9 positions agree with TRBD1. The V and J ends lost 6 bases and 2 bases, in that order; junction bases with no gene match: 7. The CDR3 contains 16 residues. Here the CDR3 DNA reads TGTGCCAGCAGGAGGGACAGGGACCTAAACACCGGGGAGCTGTTTTTT. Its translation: CASRRDRDLNTGELFF.

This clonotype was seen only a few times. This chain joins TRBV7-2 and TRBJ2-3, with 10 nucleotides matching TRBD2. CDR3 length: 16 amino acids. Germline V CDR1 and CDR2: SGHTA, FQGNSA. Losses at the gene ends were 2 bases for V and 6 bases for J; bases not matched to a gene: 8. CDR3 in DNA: TGTGCCAGCAGCTTAATCCAGCGGGGGGGCCTGGATACGCAGTATTTT. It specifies CASSLIQRGGLDTQYF.

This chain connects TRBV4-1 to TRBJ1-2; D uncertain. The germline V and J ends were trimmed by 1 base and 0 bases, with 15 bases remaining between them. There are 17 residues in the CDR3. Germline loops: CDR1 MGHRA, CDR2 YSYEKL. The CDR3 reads CASSQVIPVRSNYGYTF. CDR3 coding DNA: TGCGCCAGCAGCCAAGTGATTCCGGTCCGGTCTAACTATGGCTACACCTTC.

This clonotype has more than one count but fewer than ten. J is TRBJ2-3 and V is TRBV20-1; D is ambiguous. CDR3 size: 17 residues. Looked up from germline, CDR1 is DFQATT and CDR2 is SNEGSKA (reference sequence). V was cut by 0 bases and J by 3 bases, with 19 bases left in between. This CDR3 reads CSARDPAGRVWTDTQYF. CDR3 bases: TGCAGTGCTAGAGATCCGGCCGGGCGCGTTTGGACAGATACGCAGTATTTT.

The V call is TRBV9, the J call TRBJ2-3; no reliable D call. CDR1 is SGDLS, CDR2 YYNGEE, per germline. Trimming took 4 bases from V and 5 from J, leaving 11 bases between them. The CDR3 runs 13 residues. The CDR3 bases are TGTGCCAGCAGCCCCCAGACACTAGATACGCAGTATTTT. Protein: CASSPQTLDTQYF.